A selection of T cell receptor beta chains follows, all from one sample in a study of blood T cells in healthy people across ages. TCRdb passed the 5' RACE reads through MiXCR, listing each CDR3 protein once. Altogether 550,000 to 750,000 distinct CDR3 sequences are present, under 25% being singletons, with the ten largest covering approximately 3.6%. The sample consisted of blood. These receptors were collected from a man between 65 and 85 years old in good health. Both conserved end residues are part of each CDR3. Fields, in order: J gene, D gene, clone size, V gene, CDR3 protein, CDR3 DNA. A D gene is named only where the DNA matches it firmly. Clone size appears in some rows only: once, few, many, or a class for an expanded clone.

J: TRBJ1-4; D: NA; size: NA; V: TRBV12-3/TRBV12-4; CDR3: CASSLGGRGLVEKLFF; DNA: TGTGCCAGCAGTTTGGGAGGTCGAGGGCTTGTCGAAAAACTGTTTTTT
J: TRBJ2-5; D: TRBD2; size: NA; V: TRBV2; CDR3: CASSETSGSRGEQYF; DNA: TGTGCCAGCAGTGAGACTAGCGGGAGTCGTGGTGAGCAGTACTTC
J: TRBJ2-1; D: TRBD2; size: few; V: TRBV6-5; CDR3: CASSYSKDASGRLSGEQFF; DNA: TGTGCCAGCAGTTACTCGAAGGATGCTAGCGGGAGGTTATCTGGTGAGCAGTTCTTC
J: TRBJ2-5; D: TRBD2; size: NA; V: TRBV4-1; CDR3: CASSQEGLAGGPLETQYF; DNA: TGCGCCAGCAGCCAAGAGGGACTAGCGGGAGGGCCTCTGGAGACCCAGTACTTC
J: TRBJ2-1; D: NA; size: few; V: TRBV3-1; CDR3: CASSQAVYNNEQFF; DNA: TGTGCCAGCAGCCAAGCTGTCTACAACAATGAGCAGTTCTTC
J: TRBJ1-4; D: TRBD1; size: NA; V: TRBV5-5; CDR3: CASSKTGGLEEKLFF; DNA: TGTGCCAGCAGCAAAACAGGGGGATTAGAGGAAAAACTGTTTTTT
J: TRBJ2-7; D: NA; size: NA; V: TRBV7-9; CDR3: CASSYDSRSYEQYF; DNA: TGTGCCAGCAGCTATGACTCCCGCTCCTACGAGCAGTACTTC
J: TRBJ2-5; D: NA; size: NA; V: TRBV5-1; CDR3: CATKSVGAETQYF; DNA: TGCGCCACCAAAAGTGTGGGAGCAGAGACCCAGTACTTC
J: TRBJ2-3; D: NA; size: NA; V: TRBV3-1; CDR3: CASSQAGALADTQYF; DNA: TGTGCCAGCAGCCAAGCAGGGGCGCTCGCAGATACGCAGTATTTT
J: TRBJ2-1; D: NA; size: NA; V: TRBV7-6; CDR3: CASSLGGDYEQFF; DNA: TGTGCCAGCAGCTTAGGTGGGGACTATGAGCAGTTCTTC
J: TRBJ2-7; D: NA; size: few; V: TRBV7-9; CDR3: CASSSGDEQYF; DNA: TGTGCCAGCAGCTCAGGGGACGAGCAGTACTTC
J: TRBJ2-3; D: TRBD2; size: NA; V: TRBV4-1; CDR3: CASSPRTSGRDTQYF; DNA: TGCGCCAGCAGCCCCCGGACTAGCGGGAGGGATACGCAGTATTTT